The clone carrying this TCR beta chain showed up many times. Its antigen remains unidentified. The record originates from a study of identical twins. General observations from the study: A lower insertion count was a feature of abundant cord blood beta clonotypes, with no such feature in memory repertoires. Out-of-frame TCR alpha sharing observed in monozygotic twins exceeded model estimates. Analyses of zero insertions could, in part, be confounded by invariant MAIT and iNKT cells.

TCRdb re-derived calls from the 5' RACE reads in MiXCR, one entry per CDR3 protein. The top ten clones hold roughly 3% of a sample with a few hundred thousand distinct CDR3 sequences, roughly 8.7% of them seen once. Trimming removed 2 bases at V and 5 bases at J, with 8 bases between. CDR1 and CDR2 (germline): LGHNA, YNFKEQ. This CDR3 is built from 13 residues. The same data also contributed to another study, on yellow fever vaccine responses in identical twins. That report notes: Convergence reportedly seemed to mark part of the twins' vaccine T cell response, with personalization marking the rest.

Sequences were obtained from CD8+ T cells sorted from blood. The V call is TRBV4-2, the J call TRBJ2-3; possible D gene TRBD2, 5 bases. This sequence originates from a woman aged 18-30 years in good health. Written as DNA, the CDR3 is TGTGCCAGCAGCCAACCACTAGGAGATACGCAGTATTTT. Translation: CASSQPLGDTQYF.